The rows below give T cell receptor beta chains drawn from one sample of a study of T cells expressing NK-cell markers. Reanalyzing the 5' RACE reads, TCRdb keeps one entry per CDR3 protein, without DNA. The sample shows hundreds of thousands of distinct CDR3 sequences, and approximately 3.6% sits with its ten largest clones. Sequencing used blood T cells: a sorted CD56 or NKG2C T cell subset, CD4+ or CD8+ T cells, or bulk PBMC T cells (not recorded which). All receptors come from a man aged 18-30 years in good health. The CDR3 runs from the conserved cysteine through the conserved F or W.

TRBJ2-2	TRBV5-1	CASSLLPGQASTGELFF
TRBJ2-1	TRBV18	CASSREIEQFF
TRBJ1-2	TRBV7-9	CASSYAPVDLNYGYTF
TRBJ1-1	TRBV12-3/TRBV12-4	CASSPTIGKDTEAFF
TRBJ2-7	TRBV20-1	CSARDRFGPSYEQYF
TRBJ2-6	TRBV6-5	CASCTGQGLSGANVLTF
TRBJ2-1	TRBV12-3/TRBV12-4	CASTRRTSGRYNEQFF
TRBJ2-1	TRBV4-3	CASSHPMGLAGVNEQFF
TRBJ2-1	TRBV7-9	CASSLTTRSGAYNEQFF
TRBJ2-7	TRBV4-3	CASSQDRGRYEQYF
TRBJ2-1	TRBV7-2	CASSLVLVGNEQFF
TRBJ2-1	TRBV29-1	CSVSALYNEQFF
TRBJ2-2	TRBV27	CASSLLLTGKGTGELFF
TRBJ1-5	TRBV6-1	CASGNGQGRQPQHF
TRBJ2-1	TRBV28	CASSPVGLAGAVEEQFF
TRBJ2-7	TRBV28	CASSLRRGGNYEQYF
TRBJ1-5	TRBV20-1	CSARSSQPQHF
TRBJ2-1	TRBV10-3	CAITETSGREHEQFF
TRBJ2-6	TRBV6-5	CASSYGGNSGANVLTF
TRBJ2-3	TRBV14	CASSHPGEPSTDTQYF
TRBJ2-5	TRBV2	CASIRLEAGETQYF
TRBJ2-5	TRBV12-3/TRBV12-4	CASSLSRGLQETQYF
TRBJ2-7	TRBV12-3/TRBV12-4	CASSWGGRPLEQYF
TRBJ2-1	TRBV5-1	CASSGGVWGNEQFF
TRBJ2-7	TRBV20-1	CSARGNRVHSYEQYF
TRBJ1-4	TRBV18	CASSPKGSFNEKLFF
TRBJ2-5	TRBV30	CAWRAGQGIQETQYF
TRBJ2-7	TRBV7-2	CASRSPGLAGVNYEQYF
TRBJ2-3	TRBV5-1	CASSLDYQEDTQYF
TRBJ1-4	TRBV20-1	CSASRPGGREKLFF
TRBJ2-7	TRBV10-3	CAISTPVGPGGLIEQYF
TRBJ2-3	TRBV24-1	CATSVGTRGATQYF
TRBJ2-7	TRBV18	CASSPFANEQYF
TRBJ2-3	TRBV11-2	CASMRGSDTQYF
TRBJ2-3	TRBV4-3	CASSPVGSPSTDTQYF
TRBJ2-1	TRBV5-1	CASTRDRGTNEQFF
TRBJ1-2	TRBV12-3/TRBV12-4	CASSEGTGMGYGYTF
TRBJ1-1	TRBV6-1	CASSRVGVRDTEAFF
TRBJ2-1	TRBV7-6	CASSLEAGGPREQFF
TRBJ2-7	TRBV20-1	CSAAKLAGVYEQYF
TRBJ2-7	TRBV7-2	CASSLGGGTSSYEQYF